Listed below are T cell receptor beta chains from one sample, sequenced in a study of blood T cell repertoires in COVID-19. TCRdb's copy holds only in-frame clones and misses some; the assay was immunoSEQ multiplex PCR. Among over 85,000 clones listed, around 89% were seen once. The sample comprised peripheral blood. All receptors come from a woman aged 45-65 years with acute or convalescent COVID-19. The CDR3 runs from the conserved cysteine through the conserved F or W. Each record gives: clone size, D gene, V gene, J gene, CDR3 DNA, CDR3 protein. The D gene is left open where the match is weak. Rows may omit the clone size; those that give it use once, few, many or a size class.

>NA|TRBD2|TRBV28|TRBJ2-7
TGTGCCAGCAGTCCTCCAGCGGGAGGTACCTACGAGCAGTACTTC
CASSPPAGGTYEQYF
>NA|TRBD2|TRBV6-5|TRBJ2-2
TGTGCCAGCAGAGGACTAGCGGACAACACCGGGGAGCTGTTTTTT
CASRGLADNTGELFF
>NA|NA|TRBV6-5|TRBJ2-1
TGTGCCAGCAGAGCTCTAGCTATCAATGAGCAGTTCTTC
CASRALAINEQFF
>NA|NA|TRBV18|TRBJ2-3
TGTGCCAGCTCACCACCGAGATCTAGCGTGGGCACAGATACGCAGTATTTT
CASSPPRSSVGTDTQYF
>NA|NA|TRBV6-6|TRBJ2-2
TGTGCCAGCAGTTACTCGGAGTTGGCAGGGCGGGAACTGTTTTTT
CASSYSELAGRELFF
>NA|TRBD2|TRBV10-1|TRBJ2-1
TGCGCCTCGAAACTAGCGTCAAGCTCCTACAATGAGCAGTTCTTC
CASKLASSSYNEQFF
>NA|NA|TRBV6-5|TRBJ1-2
TGTGCCAGCAGTAGGGGGACCGCGGTAGGCTACACCTTC
CASSRGTAVGYTF
>NA|NA|TRBV4-2|TRBJ2-5
TGTGCCAGCAGCCAGCTCCTGGCGGGTGGCGCGGAGACCCAGTACTTC
CASSQLLAGGAETQYF
>NA|NA|TRBV5-1|TRBJ1-2
TGCGCCAGCAGCTTGAATCCCGGGACACATACTAACTATGGCTACACCTTC
CASSLNPGTHTNYGYTF
>NA|TRBD1|TRBV19|TRBJ1-5
TGTGCCAGTCGCGCGGGACAGGGGATGAGAGGGAATCAGCCCCAGCATTTT
CASRAGQGMRGNQPQHF
>few|NA|TRBV5-4|TRBJ2-3
TGTGCCAGCAGCTTCGGGGGTGGCACAGATACGCAGTATTTT
CASSFGGGTDTQYF
>NA|TRBD2|TRBV7-9|TRBJ2-5
TGTGCCAGTACGGGCCCGACTAGCGGGAGGGAGACCCAGTACTTC
CASTGPTSGRETQYF
>few|NA|TRBV2|TRBJ2-5
TGTGCCAGCAGTGAAGCGCGGAAGTACTTC
CASSEARKYF
>NA|NA|TRBV21-1|TRBJ2-1
TGTGCCAGCAGCATCCAAAAGCGGGAGCGGTACAATGAGCAGTTCTTC
CASSIQKRERYNEQFF
>NA|NA|TRBV28|TRBJ1-2
TGTGCCAGCAGCCCAGGCGGGGCCCAAGGCGACTATGGCTACACCTTC
CASSPGGAQGDYGYTF
>NA|NA|TRBV11-3|TRBJ2-1
TGTGCCAGCAGCTTAACTCAAAGCTCCTACAATGAGCAGTTCTTC
CASSLTQSSYNEQFF
>NA|NA|TRBV7-2|TRBJ1-4
TGTGCCAGCAGCTTAGGCGTGATCGGGGAGGGAGAAAAACTGTTTTTT
CASSLGVIGEGEKLFF
>NA|NA|TRBV29-1|TRBJ1-1
TGCAGCGTTGAGAACAGCTTGAACACTGAAGCTTTCTTT
CSVENSLNTEAFF
>once|NA|TRBV11-2|TRBJ1-1
TGTGCCAGCAGCATTAATTCACCGGGGAGAGCTTTCTTT
CASSINSPGRAFF
>NA|NA|TRBV19|TRBJ1-5
TGTGCCAGTAGCGAACCGAGAGGGAGGCTCAATCAGCCCCAGCATTTT
CASSEPRGRLNQPQHF
>NA|NA|TRBV5-1|TRBJ1-3
TGCGCCAGCAGCTTTGAAGGGGCTGGAAACACCATATATTTT
CASSFEGAGNTIYF
>NA|TRBD1|TRBV13|TRBJ2-3
TGTGCCAGCAGCCAATCTGGACAGGAGAACACAGATACGCAGTATTTT
CASSQSGQENTDTQYF
>few|TRBD1|TRBV6-5|TRBJ1-1
TGTGCCAGCAGTTACTCAGGGACAGGGAACACTGAAGCTTTCTTT
CASSYSGTGNTEAFF
>NA|NA|TRBV27|TRBJ1-1
TGTGCCAGCCAAATGGTACAGGGATCAACTGAAGCTTTCTTT
CASQMVQGSTEAFF
>NA|TRBD1|TRBV14|TRBJ1-3
TGTGCCAGCAGCCCTAGGACAGGTTCGAAATTTGGAAACACCATATATTTT
CASSPRTGSKFGNTIYF
>medium-sized|NA|TRBV1|TRBJ2-6
TGCACCAGCCCACAGGGCTCTGGGGCCAACGTCCTGACTTTC
CTSPQGSGANVLTF
>NA|NA|TRBV4-2|TRBJ2-7
TGTGCCAGCATGGGAGTGGGCGGGGACTTCGTGGAGCAGTACTTC
CASMGVGGDFVEQYF
>NA|TRBD1|TRBV11-1|TRBJ1-2
TGTGCCAGCAGCTCCAGGACAGGGGTTTTTGGCTACACCTTC
CASSSRTGVFGYTF
>NA|TRBD1|TRBV5-1|TRBJ1-1
TGCGCCAGCAGCTTGGGGACAGGGAACACTGAAGCTTTCTTT
CASSLGTGNTEAFF
>NA|TRBD2|TRBV19|TRBJ2-2
TGTGCCACAACTGGGACTAGCGGTTACACCGGGGAGCTGTTTTTT
CATTGTSGYTGELFF
>NA|NA|TRBV5-1|TRBJ2-3
TGCGCCAGCAGCTTAGGTGGGAGAGGCGATACGCAGTATTTT
CASSLGGRGDTQYF
>NA|TRBD1|TRBV5-1|TRBJ2-5
TGCGCCAGCAGCTTACAGGGGGCCTCGGAGACCCAGTACTTC
CASSLQGASETQYF
>NA|TRBD1|TRBV19|TRBJ1-2
TGTGCCAGTAGTATAGGGGACAGGGTTTATGGCTACACCTTC
CASSIGDRVYGYTF
>NA|TRBD1|TRBV14|TRBJ1-1
TGTGCCAGCAGCCTGTACAGGGGGACTGAAGCTTTCTTT
CASSLYRGTEAFF
>NA|NA|TRBV7-2|TRBJ2-5
TGTGCCAGCAGCTTAGTTTTGTCAACCCAGTACTTC
CASSLVLSTQYF
>NA|TRBD1|TRBV18|TRBJ2-1
TGTGCCAGCTCCCGGGTCGGGACAGGGGACCACAATGAGCAGTTCTTC
CASSRVGTGDHNEQFF
>NA|NA|TRBV20-1|TRBJ2-1
TGCAGTGCAGGGGGCAATGAGCAGTTCTTC
CSAGGNEQFF
>NA|TRBD2|TRBV5-1|TRBJ2-1
TGCGCCAGCAGCTTGGGGCCTAGCGGGAGCTACAATGAGCAGTTCTTC
CASSLGPSGSYNEQFF
>once|NA|TRBV6-5|TRBJ2-2
TGTGCCAGCCGAAGGGAGAAGAACACCGGGGAGCTGTTTTTT
CASRREKNTGELFF
>few|NA|TRBV10-3|TRBJ2-7
TGTGCCATCAGTGATGGGACTGGCCCCCACGAGCAGTACTTC
CAISDGTGPHEQYF